The present T cell receptor beta chain was sequenced within a study of early T cells in non-severe SARS-CoV-2 infection. About the study: Chains were not paired, and sequencing was done on bulk RNA from unsorted whole blood.

This clonotype was seen ten or more times. What it binds is not known. General observations from the study: Anti-spike CD8 specificities were favored by VDJdb matching, whose results missed private and CD4 specificities.

The TCR library protocol was used to attach unique molecular identifiers. These identifiers were attached to individual cDNA molecules. TCRdb redid the calling of the 5' RACE reads with MiXCR, one entry per CDR3 protein. The table records tens of thousands of distinct CDR3 sequences, 9% to 10% of them present only once. This clonotype was sampled from an adult who was a healthcare worker with PCR-confirmed SARS-CoV-2 infection or an uninfected control (not recorded which). The material sequenced was whole blood.

The DNA of the CDR3 is TGTGCCAGCAGCAAGGGACTTCGCTCCTACAATGAGCAGTTCTTC. Its translation: CASSKGLRSYNEQFF. The chain combines TRBV11-2 with TRBJ2-1, with a tentative D call TRBD2 (6 bases). Germline CDR1 SGHAT, CDR2 FQNNGV. The CDR3 length is 15 residues. Trimming shortened V by 5 bases and J by 0 bases, and 11 bases separated the two germline ends.